The rows below give T cell receptor beta chains drawn from one sample of a study of Ad26.COV2.S vaccination and SARS-CoV-2 variants. The method was immunoSEQ multiplex PCR; TCRdb's version includes in-frame clones alone and lacks a portion of them. Among around 450,000 clones, about 91% were seen once, and the ten largest hold roughly 2.5%. Material: peripheral blood, obtained in a trial of Ad26.COV2.S vaccine versus placebo. The source is a person between 18 and 65 years old who received the Ad26.COV2.S COVID-19 vaccine or a placebo. The CDR3 runs from the conserved cysteine through the conserved F or W. A D gene is named only where the DNA matches it firmly. For some rows the clone size is stated as once, few or many, or as a class when expanded; others skip it.

size	D	J	V	CDR3	DNA
.	.	TRBJ1-5	TRBV19	CASNNRRLTIDSYSNQPQHF	TGTGCCAGTAATAATCGACGGTTGACCATCGATTCCTATAGCAATCAGCCCCAGCATTTT
.	.	TRBJ2-1	TRBV6-5	CASNSLSSYNEQFF	TGTGCCAGCAACTCGTTGAGCTCCTACAATGAGCAGTTCTTC
once	.	TRBJ2-1	TRBV11-1	CASSFGTTSSYNEQFF	TGTGCCAGCAGCTTTGGTACGACCAGCTCCTACAATGAGCAGTTCTTC
.	.	TRBJ2-3	TRBV5-4	CASSLSVYSTDTQYF	TGTGCCAGCAGCTTGAGTGTGTATAGCACAGATACGCAGTATTTT
.	TRBD2	TRBJ2-5	TRBV23-1	CASSQSRLAGGQETQYF	TGCGCCAGCAGTCAATCGCGACTAGCGGGGGGCCAAGAGACCCAGTACTTC
.	.	TRBJ2-1	TRBV5-1	CASSLTQPSYNEQFF	TGCGCCAGCAGCTTGACTCAGCCCTCCTACAATGAGCAGTTCTTC
.	.	TRBJ1-1	TRBV18	CASSPLGDPRTEAFF	TGTGCCAGCTCACCCCTTGGGGACCCTCGAACTGAAGCTTTCTTT
.	.	TRBJ1-2	TRBV6-2/TRBV6-3	CASSYDRGYYGYTF	TGTGCCAGCAGTTACGATCGGGGTTACTATGGCTACACCTTC
.	.	TRBJ2-3	TRBV5-4	CASSPRTWGTDTQYF	TGTGCCAGCAGCCCCCGGACCTGGGGCACAGATACGCAGTATTTT
.	.	TRBJ1-5	TRBV6-2/TRBV6-3	CASSAQGPQPQHF	TGTGCCAGCAGTGCCCAGGGTCCTCAGCCCCAGCATTTT
once	.	TRBJ2-7	TRBV7-6	CASSLALGGHQDF	TGTGCCAGCAGCTTAGCGCTGGGGGGACACCAGGACTTC
few	.	TRBJ2-2	TRBV6-6	CASVRAGTGELFF	TGTGCCAGCGTCAGGGCGGGGACCGGGGAGCTGTTTTTT
.	.	TRBJ1-1	TRBV19	CASSIVPVTNTEAFF	TGTGCCAGTAGTATAGTTCCGGTTACGAACACTGAAGCTTTCTTT
.	.	TRBJ2-5	TRBV29-1	CSVDTQETQYF	TGCAGCGTCGACACCCAAGAGACCCAGTACTTC
once	TRBD1	TRBJ1-2	TRBV7-2	CASSLDTTGGPYGYTF	TGTGCCAGCAGCTTAGATACTACAGGGGGACCGTATGGCTACACCTTC
.	.	TRBJ2-1	TRBV7-9	CASSPRANEQFF	TGTGCCAGCAGCCCGAGGGCCAATGAGCAGTTCTTC
.	.	TRBJ2-2	TRBV28	CASRGLGGPDTGELFF	TGTGCCAGCAGGGGGTTGGGGGGGCCGGACACCGGGGAGCTGTTTTTT
.	TRBD1	TRBJ2-7	TRBV5-1	CASSRQGAYEQYF	TGCGCCAGCAGCCGACAGGGAGCCTACGAGCAGTACTTC
.	.	TRBJ2-3	TRBV30	CAWRRWGSTDTQYF	TGTGCCTGGAGGAGATGGGGTAGCACAGATACGCAGTATTTT
once	.	TRBJ2-1	TRBV7-2	CASSLGSGSYNEQFF	TGTGCCAGCAGCTTAGGTAGCGGCTCCTACAATGAGCAGTTCTTC
.	.	TRBJ2-7	TRBV6-2/TRBV6-3	CASSGASLSSYEQYF	TGTGCCAGCAGTGGCGCTAGTCTGAGCTCCTACGAGCAGTACTTC
.	.	TRBJ1-5	TRBV6-1	CASSDLGVRQPQHF	TGTGCCAGCAGTGATTTAGGGGTGAGGCAGCCCCAGCATTTT
few	.	TRBJ1-5	TRBV3-1/TRBV3-2	CASSRGFNQPQHF	TGTGCCAGCAGCAGGGGGTTCAATCAGCCCCAGCATTTT
.	TRBD1	TRBJ1-3	TRBV2	CASTGGQILWEDTIYF	TGTGCCAGCACAGGGGGGCAGATACTCTGGGAAGACACCATATATTTT
.	.	TRBJ2-5	TRBV7-3	CASSQHADAAQYF	TGTGCCAGCAGCCAGCACGCAGACGCGGCCCAGTACTTC
.	.	TRBJ2-3	TRBV5-1	CASSVLPTDTQYF	TGCGCCAGCAGCGTACTGCCCACAGATACGCAGTATTTT